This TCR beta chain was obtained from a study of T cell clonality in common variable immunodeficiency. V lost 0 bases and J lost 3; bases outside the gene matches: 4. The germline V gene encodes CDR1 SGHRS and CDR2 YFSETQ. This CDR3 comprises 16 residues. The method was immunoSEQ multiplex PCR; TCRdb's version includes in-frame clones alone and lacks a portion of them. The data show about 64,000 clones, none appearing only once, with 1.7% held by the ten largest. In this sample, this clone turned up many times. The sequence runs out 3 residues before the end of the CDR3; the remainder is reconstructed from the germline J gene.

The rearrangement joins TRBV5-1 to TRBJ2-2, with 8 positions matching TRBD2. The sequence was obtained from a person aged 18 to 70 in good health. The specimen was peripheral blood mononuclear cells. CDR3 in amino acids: CASSLGLAGYTGELFF. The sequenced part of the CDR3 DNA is TGCGCCAGCAGCTTGGGTCTAGCGGGCTACACCGGGGAG.